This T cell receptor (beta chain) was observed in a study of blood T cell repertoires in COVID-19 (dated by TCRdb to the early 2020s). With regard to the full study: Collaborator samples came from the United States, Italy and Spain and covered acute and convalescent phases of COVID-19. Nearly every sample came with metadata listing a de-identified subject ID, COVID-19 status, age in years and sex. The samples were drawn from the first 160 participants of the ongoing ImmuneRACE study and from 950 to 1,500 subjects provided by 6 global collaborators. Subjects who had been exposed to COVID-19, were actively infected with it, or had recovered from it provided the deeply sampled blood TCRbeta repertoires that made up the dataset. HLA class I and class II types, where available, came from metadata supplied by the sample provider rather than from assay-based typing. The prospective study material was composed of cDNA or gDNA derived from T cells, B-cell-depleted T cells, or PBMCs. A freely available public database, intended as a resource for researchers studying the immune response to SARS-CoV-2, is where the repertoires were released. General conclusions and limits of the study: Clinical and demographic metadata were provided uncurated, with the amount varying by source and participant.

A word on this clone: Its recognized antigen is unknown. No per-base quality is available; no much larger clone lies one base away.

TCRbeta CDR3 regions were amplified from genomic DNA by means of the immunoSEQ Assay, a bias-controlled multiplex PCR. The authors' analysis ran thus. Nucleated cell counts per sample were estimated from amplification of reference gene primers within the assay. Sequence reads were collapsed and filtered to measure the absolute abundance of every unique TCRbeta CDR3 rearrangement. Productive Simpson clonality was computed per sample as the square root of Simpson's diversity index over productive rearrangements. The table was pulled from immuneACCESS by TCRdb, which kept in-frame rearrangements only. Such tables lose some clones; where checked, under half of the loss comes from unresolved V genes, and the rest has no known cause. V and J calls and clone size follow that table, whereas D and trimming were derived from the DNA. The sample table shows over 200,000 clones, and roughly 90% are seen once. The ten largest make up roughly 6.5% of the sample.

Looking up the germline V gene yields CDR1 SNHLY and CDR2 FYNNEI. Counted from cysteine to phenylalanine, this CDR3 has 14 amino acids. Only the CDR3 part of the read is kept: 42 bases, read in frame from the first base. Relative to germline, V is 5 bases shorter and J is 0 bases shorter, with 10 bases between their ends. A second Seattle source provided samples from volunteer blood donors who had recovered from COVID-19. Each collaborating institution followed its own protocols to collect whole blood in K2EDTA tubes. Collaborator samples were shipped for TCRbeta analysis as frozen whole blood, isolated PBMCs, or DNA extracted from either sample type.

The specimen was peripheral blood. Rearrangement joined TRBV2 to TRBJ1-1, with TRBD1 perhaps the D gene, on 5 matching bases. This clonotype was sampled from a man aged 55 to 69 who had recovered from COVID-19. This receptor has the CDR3 CASSPSGLNTEAFF. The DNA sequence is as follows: TGTGCCAGCAGTCCCTCAGGGTTGAACACTGAAGCTTTCTTT.